The 32 T cell receptor beta chains in this list originate from one sample, sequenced in a study of metastatic and nonmetastatic thyroid tumors. No patient had received any treatment before thyroid surgery. TCRdb re-called the PCR reads via MiXCR. The sample consists of around 41,000 clones, roughly 27% of them appearing once. Material: blood. These receptors all come from a male donor with papillary thyroid cancer or a benign thyroid nodule (not recorded which). Some clones in this sample may be carry-over from other donors' samples.

This clone was observed many times. The chain carries TRBV3-1 and TRBJ2-7; 8 bases agree with TRBD1. The CDR3 totals 12 residues. Germline values: CDR1 LGHDT, CDR2 YNNKEL (reference sequence). V gave up 2 bases and J gave up 12 bases; unmatched junction bases: 6. CDR3 sequence reads: CASSQSGGTGYF. The CDR3 nucleotides read TGTGCCAGCAGCCAATCAGGAGGGACAGGGTACTTC.

This clone was counted many times. The genes are TRBV7-8 and TRBJ2-1, with TRBD2 matching over 13 bases. Germline CDR1 reads SGHVS; CDR2 reads FQNEAQ. The V gene end was trimmed by 10 bases and the J gene end by 5 bases; junction bases not matched to a gene: 8. CDR3 length equals 15 residues. The CDR3 loop reads CATRTSGSSNNEQFF. DNA for the CDR3: TGTGCCACCAGGACTAGCGGGAGCTCAAACAATGAGCAGTTCTTC.

As regards this clone: Relative to the germline gene, one junction end is altered; a read error may explain this. The V gene is TRBV11-3, the J gene TRBJ2-2; a weak D match, TRBD2 (6 bases). The germline gives CDR1 SGHNT, CDR2 YENEEA. The CDR3 loop spans 16 amino acids. CDR3 sequence reads: CASSAFSGPNTVELFF. The CDR3, as DNA: TGTGCCAGCAGCGCCTTCAGCGGGCCGAACACCGTGGAGCTGTTTTTT. The full variable domain, with the rest looked up from reference TRBV11-3 and TRBJ2-2, is EAGVVQSPRYKIIEKKQPVAFWCNPISGHNTLYWYLQNLGQGPELLIRYENEEAVDDSQLPKDRFSAERLKGVDSTLKIQPAELGDSAVYLCASSAFSGPNTVELFFGEGSRLTVL.

The rearrangement uses TRBV12-3 or TRBV12-4 and TRBJ2-1; D not resolved. Between the trimmed V and J ends, which lost 7 bases and 13 bases, there was a span of 17 bases. The CDR3 totals 12 residues. The DNA of the CDR3 is TGTGCCAGCACCCCTGGTGATGACCCCCAGTTCTTC. Amino acids: CASTPGDDPQFF.

V usage is TRBV19 and J usage is TRBJ1-6; tentatively, D is TRBD1 (5 bases). The CDR3 runs 14 residues. The germline V gene encodes CDR1 LNHDA and CDR2 SQIVND (reference sequence). V was trimmed by 8 bases and J by 10 bases, leaving 18 bases between them. CDR3 in DNA: TGTGCCAGTGCAAGGGGCTTTACCCCATCACCCCTCCACTTT. This gives the protein CASARGFTPSPLHF.

This clone came up many times. The chain recombines TRBV20-1 with TRBJ2-7; 7 positions agree with TRBD1. CDR3 size: 13 residues. The germline CDR1 and CDR2 sequences are DFQATT and SNEGSKA (reference sequence). Trimming removed 4 bases from V and 5 bases from J; junction bases left unmatched: 8. CDR3 in amino acids: CSANDRVAHEQYF. CDR3 DNA: TGCAGTGCTAATGACAGGGTGGCCCACGAGCAGTACTTC.

The chain carries TRBV2 and TRBJ2-7; D is unclear. This CDR3 contains 12 residues. Trimming shortened V by 2 bases and J by 4 bases, and 6 bases separated the two germline ends. Germline V gene lookup returns CDR1 SNHLY and CDR2 FYNNEI. The CDR3 loop is CASSEQTYEQYF. CDR3 coding DNA: TGTGCCAGCAGTGAACAAACTTACGAGCAGTACTTC.

This clone was seen only a few times. V usage is TRBV7-2 and J usage is TRBJ1-1, with unresolved D. Germline-derived CDR1 and CDR2 are SGHTA and FQGNSA. V was clipped by 1 base and J by 0 bases, with 9 bases between them. The CDR3 sequence is 15 residues long. For the CDR3, the DNA is TGTGCCAGCAGCTTAGAAGCAGTGATGAACACTGAAGCTTTCTTT. It is translated as CASSLEAVMNTEAFF. Full variable domain (rest looked up from reference TRBV7-2 and TRBJ1-1): GAGVSQSPSNKVTEKGKDVELRCDPISGHTALYWYRQSLGQGLEFLIYFQGNSAPDKSGLPSDRFSAERTGGSVSTLTIQRTQQEDSAVYLCASSLEAVMNTEAFFGQGTRLTVV.

This clone was counted ten times or more. The rearrangement joins TRBV20-1 to TRBJ1-1; D is undetermined. Germline lookup yields CDR1 DFQATT and CDR2 SNEGSKA (reference sequence). This CDR3 has 11 residues. Trimming cost V 4 bases and J 1 base, with 4 bases left between them. For the CDR3, the DNA is TGCAGTGCTACAGGGAACACTGAAGCTTTCTTT. Translating it yields CSATGNTEAFF.

J is TRBJ2-7 and V is TRBV20-1, with D possibly being TRBD1 or TRBD2 (5 bases each). This CDR3 is 13 amino acids long. The V gene's germline CDR1 is DFQATT and CDR2 SNEGSKA (reference sequence). With 6 bases removed from V and 10 bases from J, the gap between germline ends came to 22 bases. The chain's CDR3 is CSAEGRTSYYQYF. DNA of the CDR3: TGCAGTGCAGAGGGACGGACGTCCTACTATCAGTACTTC.

By sample fraction, this clone is medium-sized. The rearrangement links TRBV12-3 or TRBV12-4 to TRBJ2-7, with 7 bases lining up with TRBD1. Germline trimming cut 6 bases from V and 5 bases from J; bases unmatched to any gene: 4. The CDR3 is made up of 12 amino acids. The CDR3 here is CASSYRGHEQYF. The CDR3 DNA reads as TGTGCCAGCAGCTACAGGGGACACGAGCAGTACTTC.

Many counts were recorded for this clone. The chain recombines TRBV27 with TRBJ2-1; D possibly corresponds to TRBD1 (7 bases). The CDR3 has 15 residues. Germline V CDR1 and CDR2: MNHEY, SMNVEV (reference sequence). The V end was cut by 3 bases, the J end by 6 bases, with 15 bases between. In DNA form, the CDR3 reads TGTGCCAGCAGTTTGACTAGGGGGCTTCTCAATGAGCAGTTCTTC. Its translation is CASSLTRGLLNEQFF.

A few counts support this clone. This sequence joins TRBV7-6 and TRBJ2-1; D call uncertain. This CDR3 is built from 12 residues. Germline CDR1 SGHVS, CDR2 FNYEAQ. The V gene lost 8 bases and the J gene lost 8 bases, with 13 bases spanning the gap. The CDR3 reads CASPPRRYEQFF. The CDR3 bases are TGTGCCAGCCCCCCCCGCCGTTATGAGCAGTTCTTC.

In this sample, this clone turned up many times. The sample contains more than one DNA sequence encoding this CDR3. The chain joins TRBV6-4 to TRBJ2-3; 12 bases map to TRBD1. Germline V gene lookup returns CDR1 MRHNA and CDR2 SNTAGT. CDR3 length: 14 amino acids. Unmatched junction bases numbered 1, after V lost 3 bases and J lost 6 bases. The CDR3: CASSEGQGADTQYF. The CDR3 bases are TGTGCCAGCAGTGAGGGACAGGGGGCGGATACGCAGTATTTT.

As to this clone: One base away lies a much larger clone, so this may be a sequencing read error. This chain joins TRBV7-9 and TRBJ2-5; D is unclear. Trimming cost V 6 bases and J 5 bases, with 16 bases left between them. This CDR3 comprises 14 residues. Germline CDR1 and CDR2: SEHNR and FQNEAQ (reference sequence). CDR3: CASRVPSCQETQYF. The CDR3 DNA reads as TGTGCCAGCAGGGTTCCATCGTGTCAGGAGACCCAGTACTTC.

This clone has a count of ten or more. The gene calls are TRBV20-1 and TRBJ1-2; D not resolved. The CDR3 extends over 14 amino acids. The V gene lost 4 bases and the J gene lost 3 bases, with 15 bases spanning the gap. Germline V gives CDR1 DFQATT, CDR2 SNEGSKA (reference sequence). The CDR3 loop is CSAIGSWADYGYTF. The CDR3 bases are TGCAGTGCTATCGGGTCCTGGGCCGACTATGGCTACACCTTC.

In the case of this clone: The conserved phenylalanine or tryptophan is not found at the CDR3 terminus, so this likely reflects a read error. This sequence joins TRBV27 and TRBJ1-2; tentative D call: TRBD1 (6 bases). With 7 bases removed from V and 8 bases from J, the gap between germline ends came to 20 bases. The CDR3 loop spans 14 amino acids. CDR1 is MNHEY and CDR2 is SMNVEV in the germline V gene (reference sequence). The CDR3 DNA reads TGTGCCAGCACCCCAACCGCGGGGGCCGGGGGCTACACCATC. This encodes CASTPTAGAGGYTI.

The V call is TRBV12-3 or TRBV12-4, the J call TRBJ2-7, with 10 positions matching TRBD2. J gave up 1 base and V 6 bases, and 6 bases lay outside the gene matches. The CDR3 spans 15 residues. The CDR3, as DNA: TGTGCCAGCAGCACCGGACTAGCGGCATCCTACGAGCAGTACTTC. Amino acid sequence: CASSTGLAASYEQYF.

V is TRBV7-8 and J is TRBJ2-7, with 10 bases that match TRBD1. Germline CDR1 is SGHVS and CDR2 is FQNEAQ. The CDR3 loop spans 16 amino acids. V shed 5 bases and J 4 bases; nucleotides not matched to a gene: 11. The CDR3 coding sequence is TGTGCCAGCAGCGTGGGGCCGGGACAGGGGATTTACGAGCAGTACTTC. Translated, it gives CASSVGPGQGIYEQYF.

The gene calls are TRBV5-1 and TRBJ2-5; D is unclear. Deletions cut 1 base from V and 2 bases from J, with 12 bases between. This CDR3 comprises 15 residues. The germline V gene has CDR1 SGHRS and CDR2 YFSETQ. The CDR3 DNA reads as TGCGCCAGCAGCTTGTTGGGGTACCAACAAGAGACCCAGTACTTC. The encoded protein is CASSLLGYQQETQYF.

There are many counts of this clone. In the same sample, other DNA sequences code for this CDR3. The gene calls are TRBV12-3 or TRBV12-4 and TRBJ2-5; D possibly matches TRBD1 or TRBD2 (5 bases each). The V gene lost 1 base and the J gene lost 5 bases, with 8 bases spanning the gap. This CDR3 is 13 amino acids long. The CDR3 protein is CASSLGGPETQYF. The CDR3 nucleotides are TGTGCCAGCAGTTTAGGGGGACCGGAGACCCAGTACTTC.

The rearrangement uses TRBV12-5 and TRBJ2-7, with no clear D. The germline gives CDR1 LGHNT, CDR2 FRNRAP. Trimming shortened V by 1 base and J by 0 bases, and 7 bases separated the two germline ends. The length of the CDR3 is 14 residues. The CDR3 loop reads CASGLAPGSYEQYF. CDR3 DNA sequence: TGTGCTAGTGGTTTGGCCCCGGGCTCCTACGAGCAGTACTTC.

The chain combines TRBV6-1 with TRBJ2-7; 7 bases map to TRBD1. The V and J ends lost 4 bases and 4 bases, in that order; junction bases with no gene match: 4. CDR1 MNHNS and CDR2 SASEGT come from the germline V gene. The CDR3 has 13 residues. DNA of the CDR3: TGTGCCAGCAGTGTCGGACAGGTATACGAGCAGTACTTC. It encodes CASSVGQVYEQYF.

This clone was recorded many times. V is TRBV7-9 and J is TRBJ2-3; TRBD2 agrees at 10 bases. The J segment lost 7 bases and the V segment lost 1 base, leaving 8 bases of the junction unmatched. Germline values: CDR1 SEHNR, CDR2 FQNEAQ (reference sequence). The CDR3 runs to 16 residues. The CDR3 sequence: CASSLGLAGVSHTQYF. In DNA form, the CDR3 reads TGTGCCAGCAGCTTAGGTCTAGCGGGGGTCTCCCATACGCAGTATTTT.

The CDR3 DNA sequence: TGTGCCAGCAGTTCATGGGGGACAGGGGAGTTCGCGGGCAACTCCTACGAGCAGTACTTC. It yields the protein CASSSWGTGEFAGNSYEQYF. The chain has TRBV27 and TRBJ2-7; 10 bases align to TRBD1. Germline-derived CDR1 and CDR2 are MNHEY and SMNVEV (reference sequence). After removal of 4 bases from V and 0 bases from J, the junction contained 18 bases not matched to a gene. CDR3 length equals 20 residues.

This clone was counted between two and nine times. The chain is built from TRBV28 and TRBJ2-7; 9 nucleotides line up with TRBD2. The germline gives CDR1 MDHEN, CDR2 SYDVKM. CDR3 length: 16 amino acids. V shed 5 bases and J 3 bases; nucleotides not matched to a gene: 11. The CDR3 spells CASSSAASGTFYEQYF. In DNA form, the CDR3 reads TGTGCCAGCAGTAGCGCCGCTAGCGGGACTTTCTACGAGCAGTACTTC.

The sample holds a few counts of this clone. This chain connects TRBV7-2 to TRBJ2-7; TRBD1 matches at 9 bases. With 2 bases clipped from V and 3 bases from J, the junction kept 5 bases outside the gene matches. In germline, CDR1 is SGHTA, CDR2 FQGNSA. The CDR3 totals 15 residues. The CDR3: CASSLTPGQGYEQYF. In nucleotides, the CDR3 is TGTGCCAGCAGCTTAACCCCGGGACAGGGCTACGAGCAGTACTTC.

The chain combines TRBV7-2 with TRBJ2-1; 9 bases line up with TRBD2. J lost 9 bases, V lost 3 bases, and 9 bases had no gene match. The CDR3 is made up of 15 amino acids. Germline V gives CDR1 SGHTA, CDR2 FQGNSA. In nucleotides, the CDR3 is TGTGCCAGCAGCTTGCAGATAGCGGGAGTAGGTGAGCAGTTCTTC. Translation gives CASSLQIAGVGEQFF.

This clone was counted a few times. The chain combines TRBV19 with TRBJ2-7, with 10 bases matching TRBD2. This CDR3 contains 15 residues. Trimming cost V 5 bases and J 3 bases; bases outside gene matches: 7. CDR1 is LNHDA, CDR2 SQIVND, per germline (reference sequence). CDR3 DNA sequence: TGTGCCAGTAGTCCCATAGCGGGAGGCATCTACGAGCAGTACTTC. Its protein is CASSPIAGGIYEQYF. The variable domain in full, completed from reference TRBV19 and TRBJ2-7, reads DGGITQSPKYLFRKEGQNVTLSCEQNLNHDAMYWYRQDPGQGLRLIYYSQIVNDFQKGDIAEGYSVSREKKESFPLTVTSAQKNPTAFYLCASSPIAGGIYEQYFGPGTRLTVT.

V is TRBV5-1 and J is TRBJ2-7, with 7 bases matching TRBD1. Germline trimming cut 4 bases from V and 4 bases from J; bases unmatched to any gene: 11. CDR1 and CDR2 (germline): SGHRS, YFSETQ. CDR3 length: 15 amino acids. The CDR3 DNA sequence: TGCGCCAGCAGCCCCCGACAGGGAATGGGGTACGAGCAGTACTTC. It specifies CASSPRQGMGYEQYF.

This clone is categorized as medium-sized. The chain combines TRBV6-2 or TRBV6-3 with TRBJ2-1; D remains ambiguous. The CDR3 runs 15 residues. Trimming took 5 bases from V and 2 from J, leaving 13 bases between them. Germline V gene data show CDR1 as MNHEY and CDR2 as SVGEGT. This CDR3 is CASSPTLEAYNEQFF. Written as DNA, the CDR3 is TGTGCCAGCAGTCCAACCCTAGAAGCCTACAATGAGCAGTTCTTC.

This clone has a count of ten or more. The chain couples TRBV11-1 to TRBJ2-2, with a tentative D call TRBD1 (8 bases). Germline-derived CDR1 and CDR2 are SGHAT and FQDESV (reference sequence). The V and J ends lost 3 bases and 5 bases respectively, with 19 bases between them. The CDR3 is 17 amino acids. CDR3 bases: TGTGCCAGCAGCTTCGTAACAGGGGGGGACGTTACCGGGGAGCTGTTTTTT. This sequence encodes CASSFVTGGDVTGELFF.